The table lists the clone carrying this T cell receptor beta chain with many counts. As yet, its antigen is unknown. A second roughly 6 to 11 cycle PCR used barcoded and J-beta primers. TCRdb analysed the 5' RACE reads with MiXCR anew, one entry per CDR3 protein. The sample records about 930,000 distinct CDR3 sequences, about 28% being singletons. The data belong to a study of blood T cells in healthy people across ages. Study-wide background: Template switching captured about one barcoded beta molecule per two T cells. Study results and limitations: Unknown CMV status may confound age-related changes in expanded clones.

V gave up 5 bases and J gave up 6 bases; unmatched junction bases: 8. CDR1 is SGHTA and CDR2 is FQGTGA in the germline V gene. The CDR3 loop spans 14 amino acids. This sample was shared with a second study, whose subject was T cells of mothers and their children. This second study notes: Sequencing got over 9 million TCR beta CDR3 reads from each mother and several million from each child.

This receptor was obtained from a woman aged 40 to 49 in good health. The V call is TRBV7-3, the J call TRBJ2-5, with 8 nucleotides matching TRBD2. The specimen was blood. In DNA form, the CDR3 reads TGTGCCAGCAGCCCCGGGGGGGGTAGGCAGACCCAGTACTTC. Translation gives CASSPGGGRQTQYF.